This TCR beta chain stems from a study of monozygotic twins with inflammatory bowel disease. Concerning this clonotype itself: The antigen is not known.

Germline V gives CDR1 DFQATT, CDR2 SNEGSKA (reference sequence). The CDR3 spans 14 residues. Findings of the study overall: Whereas healthy co-twins had higher TCRbeta diversity (inverse Simpson), IBD patients had lower diversity.

TCRdb re-analyzed the 5' RACE reads; it lists each CDR3 protein once, without DNA. In all, the sample yields under 150,000 distinct CDR3 sequences. V is TRBV20-1 and J is TRBJ2-5; TCRdb's D gene call, TRBD1, goes unchecked for lack of DNA. The TCR sequence derives from a human donor with ulcerative colitis or Crohn's disease, or a healthy co-twin of an affected twin (not recorded which). Sequenced input: blood. The CDR3 sequence: CSAPWDIGGETQYF.